A selection of T cell receptor beta chains follows, all from one sample in a study of cytomegalovirus exposure and HLA in healthy donors. The data were produced by immunoSEQ multiplex PCR, yet TCRdb's version contains in-frame clones alone and is incomplete. The data show tens of thousands of clones, roughly four fifths seen once. Sample: PBMCs. The receptor source for this set is a man in his thirties or forties in good health and CMV-seronegative. Each CDR3 is given without its conserved first and last residue. Where a row states a size, it is once, few, many or the class of an expanded clone; other rows omit it.

TRBJ2-1 | . | TRBV7-6 | ASSPPPGRAGNEQF
TRBJ2-5 | once | TRBV2 | ASRDPGQGDLETQY
TRBJ1-1 | . | TRBV10-3 | AISDSRNTEAF
TRBJ2-2 | . | TRBV7-2 | ASSLGQGGVGELF
TRBJ2-1 | . | TRBV19 | ASQNRDLYNEQF
TRBJ1-3 | . | TRBV5-1 | ASSETVFSGNTIY
TRBJ2-5 | . | TRBV19 | ASSISAGAETQY
TRBJ1-2 | . | TRBV11-2 | ASSSTGFGYT
TRBJ2-1 | . | TRBV6-6 | ASMRRTEDKQF
TRBJ1-4 | . | TRBV15 | ATSSGTSRGEKLF
TRBJ1-1 | . | TRBV30 | AWNLAGFNTEAF
TRBJ2-2 | . | TRBV5-4 | ASSLPSVGAGGGELF
TRBJ1-2 | . | TRBV6-5 | ASSYSRTATNYGYT
TRBJ1-5 | . | TRBV2 | ASSSYGGAGQPQH
TRBJ2-5 | . | TRBV7-2 | ASSRRLAGGGETQY
TRBJ2-2 | . | TRBV28 | ASSLTGLTGELF
TRBJ2-2 | . | TRBV5-1 | ASSGGTGGAGELF
TRBJ1-3 | . | TRBV5-8 | ASSPGQLGNTIY
TRBJ1-3 | once | TRBV7-9 | ASSLISSGNTIY
TRBJ2-2 | . | TRBV6-1 | ASRHQNTGELF
TRBJ1-1 | . | TRBV13 | ASSLPDRYTFRMNTEAF
TRBJ2-5 | . | TRBV7-6 | ASSSRIRGAKETQY
TRBJ2-7 | . | TRBV5-1 | ASSSSGQNYEQY
TRBJ2-7 | . | TRBV28 | ASSSSFGDIVSGPSSYEQY
TRBJ2-7 | . | TRBV29-1 | SAAGGSNEQY
TRBJ1-1 | . | TRBV6-1 | ASSEAQGLNTEAF
TRBJ1-2 | . | TRBV6-5 | ASSYGDRIYGYT
TRBJ2-1 | . | TRBV5-1 | ASSQESGGDEQF
TRBJ1-6 | . | TRBV9 | ASSGGISYNSPLH
TRBJ2-3 | . | TRBV4-1 | ASSSLYLRTSTDTQY
TRBJ1-2 | once | TRBV4-2 | ASSQVLKGRGNYGYT
TRBJ1-1 | . | TRBV14 | ASSLKIMDRGEAF
TRBJ1-3 | . | TRBV4-1 | ASSQSRGRSGNTIY
TRBJ1-1 | . | TRBV19 | ASSIVGRVNTEAF
TRBJ1-3 | . | TRBV5-1 | ASSWGGIGNTIY
TRBJ2-5 | . | TRBV9 | ASSVFWGDRETQY
TRBJ2-7 | . | TRBV19 | ASSIDRGPYEQY
TRBJ2-5 | . | TRBV5-1 | ASSYRQGSNQETQY
TRBJ1-2 | . | TRBV15 | ATSRGGIWFSTGGYGYT
TRBJ1-4 | . | TRBV5-1 | ASASGPTNEKLF
TRBJ1-2 | few | TRBV21-1 | ASSKARGRLDGYT
TRBJ2-3 | . | TRBV5-1 | ASSFVTGTDTQY
. | . | TRBV18 | ASSLTGGSYEQY
TRBJ1-5 | . | TRBV10-3 | AISEGTGLSQPQH
TRBJ2-3 | . | TRBV7-9 | ASSTRLAGTTDTQY
. | . | TRBV11-2 | ASSGPGTGSYEQY
TRBJ2-7 | . | TRBV19 | ASRKGVGYEQY
TRBJ2-7 | . | TRBV5-1 | ASSALGGGQGNEQY
TRBJ2-7 | . | TRBV6-1 | ASSGRQGFSYEQY
TRBJ1-1 | few | TRBV18 | ASSPTGGRTEAF